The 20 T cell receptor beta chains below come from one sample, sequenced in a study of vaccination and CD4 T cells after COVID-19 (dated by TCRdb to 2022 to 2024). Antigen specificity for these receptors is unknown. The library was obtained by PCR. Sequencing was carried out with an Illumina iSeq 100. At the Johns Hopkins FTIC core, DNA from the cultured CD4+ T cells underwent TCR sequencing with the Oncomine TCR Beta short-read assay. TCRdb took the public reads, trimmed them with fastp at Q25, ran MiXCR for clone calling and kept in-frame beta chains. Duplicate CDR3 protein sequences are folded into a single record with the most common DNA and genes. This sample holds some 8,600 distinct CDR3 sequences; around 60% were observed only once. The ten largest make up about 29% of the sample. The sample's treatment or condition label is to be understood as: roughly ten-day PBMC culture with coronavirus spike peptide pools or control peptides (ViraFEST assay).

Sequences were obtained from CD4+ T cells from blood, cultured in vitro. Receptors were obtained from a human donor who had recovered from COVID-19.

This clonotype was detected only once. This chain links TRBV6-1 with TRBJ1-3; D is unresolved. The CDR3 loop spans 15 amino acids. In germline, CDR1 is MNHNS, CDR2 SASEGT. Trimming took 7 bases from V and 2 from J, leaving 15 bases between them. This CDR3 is CASIGVNRPGNTIYF. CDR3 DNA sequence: TGTGCCAGCATCGGGGTAAACCGGCCTGGAAACACCATATATTTT.

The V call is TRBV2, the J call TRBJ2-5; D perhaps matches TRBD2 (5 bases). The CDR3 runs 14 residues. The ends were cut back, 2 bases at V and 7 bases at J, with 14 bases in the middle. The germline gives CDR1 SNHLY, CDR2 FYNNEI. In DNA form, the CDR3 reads TGTGCCAGCAGTGAACCCCGGGATGTCGGGACCCAGTACTTC. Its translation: CASSEPRDVGTQYF.

The CDR3 spells CASSPLGASGGYTGELFF. In nucleotides, the CDR3 is TGTGCCAGCAGCCCTTTAGGGGCTAGCGGGGGATACACCGGGGAGCTGTTTTTT. V usage is TRBV7-2 and J usage is TRBJ2-2, with 10 nucleotides matching TRBD2. CDR3 length equals 18 residues. Germline CDR1 reads SGHTA; CDR2 reads FQGNSA. With 5 bases clipped from V and 3 bases from J, the junction kept 12 bases outside the gene matches.

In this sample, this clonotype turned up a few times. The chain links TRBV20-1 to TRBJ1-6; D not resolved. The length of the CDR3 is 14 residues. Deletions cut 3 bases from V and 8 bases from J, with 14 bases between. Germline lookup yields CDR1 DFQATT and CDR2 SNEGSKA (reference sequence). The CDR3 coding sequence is TGCAGTGCTAGCCAGCAGATCCGGGATTCACCCCTCCACTTT. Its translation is CSASQQIRDSPLHF.

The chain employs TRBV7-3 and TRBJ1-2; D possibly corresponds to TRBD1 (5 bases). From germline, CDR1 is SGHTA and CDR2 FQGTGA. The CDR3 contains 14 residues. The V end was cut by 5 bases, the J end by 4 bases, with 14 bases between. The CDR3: CASSARGDGYGYTF. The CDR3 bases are TGTGCCAGCAGCGCAAGGGGAGACGGCTATGGCTACACCTTC.

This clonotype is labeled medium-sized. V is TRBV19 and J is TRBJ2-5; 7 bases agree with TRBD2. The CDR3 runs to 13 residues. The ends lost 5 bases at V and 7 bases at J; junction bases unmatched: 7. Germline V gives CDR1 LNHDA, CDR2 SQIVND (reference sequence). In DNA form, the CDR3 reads TGTGCCAGTAGTGCGGGGGTTAGGGGGACCCAGTACTTC. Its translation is CASSAGVRGTQYF. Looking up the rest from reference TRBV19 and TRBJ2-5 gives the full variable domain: DGGITQSPKYLFRKEGQNVTLSCEQNLNHDAMYWYRQDPGQGLRLIYYSQIVNDFQKGDIAEGYSVSREKKESFPLTVTSAQKNPTAFYLCASSAGVRGTQYFGPGTRLLVL.

The CDR3 bases are TGTGCCGGATCTAGAGACAGGGGGTTTAGTAGAACTGAAGCTTTCTTT. It encodes CAGSRDRGFSRTEAFF. The rearrangement links TRBV30 to TRBJ1-1; 9 bases match TRBD1. Per germline, CDR1 GTSNPN and CDR2 SVGIG (reference sequence). The V and J ends lost 8 bases and 5 bases, in that order; junction bases with no gene match: 18. There are 16 residues in the CDR3.

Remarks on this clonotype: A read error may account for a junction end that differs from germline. In DNA form, the CDR3 reads TGTGCCAGCACTGAAAGCACTTACTATGGCTACACCTTC. Amino acid sequence: CASTESTYYGYTF. This chain uses TRBV6-1 with TRBJ1-2; D is unresolved. The CDR3 is 13 residues long. Germline V gives CDR1 MNHNS, CDR2 SASEGT.

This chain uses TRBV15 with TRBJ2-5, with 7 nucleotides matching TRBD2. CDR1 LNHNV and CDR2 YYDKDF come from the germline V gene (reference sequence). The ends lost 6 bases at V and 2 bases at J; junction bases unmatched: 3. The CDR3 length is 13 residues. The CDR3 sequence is CATRRERQETQYF. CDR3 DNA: TGTGCCACCAGGCGGGAGAGGCAAGAGACCCAGTACTTC.

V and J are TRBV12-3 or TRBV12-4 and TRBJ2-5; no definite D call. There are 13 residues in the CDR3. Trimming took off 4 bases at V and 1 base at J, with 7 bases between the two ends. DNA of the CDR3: TGTGCCAGCAGTTATGGGTTCCAAGAGACCCAGTACTTC. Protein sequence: CASSYGFQETQYF.

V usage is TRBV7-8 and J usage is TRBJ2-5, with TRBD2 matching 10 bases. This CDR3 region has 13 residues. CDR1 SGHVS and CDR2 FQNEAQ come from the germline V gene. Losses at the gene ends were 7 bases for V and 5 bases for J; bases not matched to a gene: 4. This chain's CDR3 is CASTSGSRETQYF. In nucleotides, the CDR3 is TGTGCCAGCACTAGCGGGAGTAGGGAGACCCAGTACTTC.

The CDR3 spells CASSHPGEGMSEQYF. The CDR3, as DNA: TGTGCCAGCAGCCACCCGGGGGAGGGCATGAGCGAGCAGTACTTC. V gene TRBV14 combines with J gene TRBJ2-7; TRBD2 agrees at 7 bases. J was trimmed by 6 bases and V by 3 bases; bases with no gene match: 11. Germline V lookup: CDR1 SGHDN, CDR2 FVKESK. This CDR3 is 15 amino acids long.

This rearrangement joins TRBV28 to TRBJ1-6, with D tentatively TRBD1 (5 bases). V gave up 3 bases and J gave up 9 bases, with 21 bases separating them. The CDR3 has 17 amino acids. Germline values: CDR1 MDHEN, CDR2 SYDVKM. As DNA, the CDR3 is TGTGCCAGCAGTTTTCTTTCAGGGTCCCCAAAGGGTTCACCCCTCCACTTT. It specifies CASSFLSGSPKGSPLHF.

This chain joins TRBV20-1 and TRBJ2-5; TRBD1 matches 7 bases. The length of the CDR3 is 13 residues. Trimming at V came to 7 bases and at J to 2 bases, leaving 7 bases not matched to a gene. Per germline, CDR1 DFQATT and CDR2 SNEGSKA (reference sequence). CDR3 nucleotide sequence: TGCAGTGGGGGGACAGACAGACAAGAGACCCAGTACTTC. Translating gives CSGGTDRQETQYF.

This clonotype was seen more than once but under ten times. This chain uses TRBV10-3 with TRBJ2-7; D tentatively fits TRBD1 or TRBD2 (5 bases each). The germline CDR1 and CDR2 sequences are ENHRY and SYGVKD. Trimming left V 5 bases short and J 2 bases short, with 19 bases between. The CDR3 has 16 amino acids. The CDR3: CAISQPRDRLAYEQYF. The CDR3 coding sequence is TGTGCCATCAGTCAACCCCGGGACCGGCTGGCCTACGAGCAGTACTTC.

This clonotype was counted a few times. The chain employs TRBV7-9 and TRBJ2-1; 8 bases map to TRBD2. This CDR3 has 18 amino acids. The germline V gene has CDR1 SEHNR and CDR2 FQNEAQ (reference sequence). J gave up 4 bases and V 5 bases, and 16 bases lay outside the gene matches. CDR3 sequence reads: CASSGSGVGGGPYNEQFF. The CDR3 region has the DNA TGTGCCAGCAGCGGGAGCGGGGTCGGCGGGGGGCCTTACAATGAGCAGTTCTTC.

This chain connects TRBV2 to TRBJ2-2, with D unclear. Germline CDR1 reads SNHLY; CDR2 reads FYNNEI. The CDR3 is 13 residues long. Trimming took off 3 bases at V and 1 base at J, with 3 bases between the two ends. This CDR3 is CASSEENTGELFF. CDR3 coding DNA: TGTGCCAGCAGTGAGGAGAACACCGGGGAGCTGTTTTTT. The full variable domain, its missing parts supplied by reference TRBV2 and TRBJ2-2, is EPEVTQTPSHQVTQMGQEVILRCVPISNHLYFYWYRQILGQKVEFLVSFYNNEISEKSEIFDDQFSVERPDGSNFTLKIRSTKLEDSAMYFCASSEENTGELFFGEGSRLTVL.

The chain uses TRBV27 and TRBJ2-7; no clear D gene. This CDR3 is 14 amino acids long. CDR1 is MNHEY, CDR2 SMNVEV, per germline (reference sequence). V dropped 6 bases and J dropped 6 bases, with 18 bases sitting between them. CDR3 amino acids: CASSLLPTSREQYF. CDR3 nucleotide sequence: TGTGCCAGCAGCCTACTACCTACATCTCGCGAGCAGTACTTC.

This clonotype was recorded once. CDR3 protein: CAAGRIAYEQYF. Written as DNA, the CDR3 is TGTGCCGCGGGGCGGATAGCCTACGAGCAGTACTTC. The V gene is TRBV6-2 or TRBV6-3, the J gene TRBJ2-7; D possibly corresponds to TRBD2 (6 bases). V gave up 11 bases and J gave up 2 bases, with 13 bases separating them. The CDR3 sequence is 12 residues long. Germline V lookup: CDR1 MNHEY, CDR2 SVGEGT.

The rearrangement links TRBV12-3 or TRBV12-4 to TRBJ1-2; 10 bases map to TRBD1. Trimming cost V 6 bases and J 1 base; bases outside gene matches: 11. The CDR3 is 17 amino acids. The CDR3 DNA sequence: TGTGCCAGCAGCGTAGCCCCCGGGACAGGGGTTAACTATGGCTACACCTTC. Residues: CASSVAPGTGVNYGYTF.